A selection of T cell receptor beta chains follows, all from one sample in a study of CD8 T cells in Susac syndrome. TCRdb fed the immunoSEQ multiplex PCR reads into MiXCR, producing one record per CDR3 protein. The sample consists of approximately 170,000 distinct CDR3 sequences, about 91% of them appearing once. The sample comprised CD4+ T cells from PBMCs. Receptors originate from a human donor in good health. Each CDR3 is given with its conserved first and last residue. Each record gives: clone size, J gene, CDR3 length, V gene, D gene, CDR3 DNA, CDR3 protein. The D gene is left open where the match is weak. Some rows have no size entry. The others give once, few or many, or a class for an expanded clone.

.,TRBJ2-5,14,TRBV5-1,.,TGCGCCAGCAGTTACGACAGGAGAGAAGAGACCCAGTACTTC,CASSYDRREETQYF
.,TRBJ1-1,15,TRBV5-6,TRBD1,TGTGCCAGCAGCAATTTGGGACAGTTGAACACTGAAGCTTTCTTT,CASSNLGQLNTEAFF
.,TRBJ2-5,13,TRBV7-2,.,TGTGCCAGCAGCTTAGTTGCCTTAGAGACCCAGTACTTC,CASSLVALETQYF
.,TRBJ1-2,12,TRBV3-1,.,TGTGCCAGCAGCCAAAATGAGGATGGCTACACCTTC,CASSQNEDGYTF
.,TRBJ2-1,11,TRBV5-6,.,TGTGCCAGCAGCTCGGGGACAGAGCAGTTCTTC,CASSSGTEQFF
.,TRBJ1-2,12,TRBV20-1,.,TGCAGTGCACCGACAGCTCAGCATGGCTACACCTTC,CSAPTAQHGYTF
once,TRBJ2-2,14,TRBV7-7,.,TGTGCTAGCAGCCAACCTAGAGTGGGCGGGGAGCTGTTTTTT,CASSQPRVGGELFF
.,TRBJ2-5,15,TRBV7-7,TRBD2,TGTGCCAGCAGCGGGCTAGCGGGGCCCCAAGAGACCCAGTACTTC,CASSGLAGPQETQYF
once,TRBJ2-2,13,TRBV5-1,TRBD1,TGCGCCAGCAGACAGGGGGACACCGGGGAGCTGTTTTTT,CASRQGDTGELFF
.,TRBJ2-2,12,TRBV29-1,.,TGCAGCGTTAGCCGGAACACCGGGGAGCTGTTTTTT,CSVSRNTGELFF
.,TRBJ1-1,14,TRBV2,.,TGTGCCAGCAGTGAGCAGGGAACGAACACTGAAGCTTTCTTT,CASSEQGTNTEAFF
.,TRBJ2-3,14,TRBV10-3,TRBD2,TGTGCCATCAGCCTAGCGGGGGCCACAGATACGCAGTATTTT,CAISLAGATDTQYF
.,TRBJ2-3,14,TRBV5-1,.,TGCGCCGCCAGTCGGGGAAGCGGCACAGATACGCAGTATTTT,CAASRGSGTDTQYF
few,TRBJ2-2,14,TRBV5-1,TRBD1,TGCGCCAGCAAAACCGGGACAGTGGCCGGGGAGCTGTTTTTT,CASKTGTVAGELFF
.,TRBJ1-5,15,TRBV4-1,TRBD1,TGCGCCAGCAGCCAAGCTGACAGGGGGCAGGAGCCCCAGCATTTT,CASSQADRGQEPQHF
.,TRBJ2-2,14,TRBV30,.,TGTGCCTGGAGGTTGGGGGCTCGCACCGGGGAGCTGTTTTTT,CAWRLGARTGELFF
.,TRBJ1-4,11,TRBV20-1,.,TGCAGACCAGACAGCCCGGGAAAACTGTTTTTT,CRPDSPGKLFF
.,TRBJ2-3,13,TRBV6-5,.,TGTGCCAGCAGTTACCGGGGACAAGAGGGGCAGTATTTT,CASSYRGQEGQYF
.,TRBJ2-5,17,TRBV7-9,TRBD1,TGTGCCAGCAGCTTAGCCAAGAGGTGGTCAGGGGGAGAGACCCAGTACTTC,CASSLAKRWSGGETQYF
.,TRBJ1-5,15,TRBV6-1,.,TGTGCCAGCAGTGAATTCTGGGGGGGCAATCAGCCCCAGCATTTT,CASSEFWGGNQPQHF
.,TRBJ1-2,15,TRBV4-3,.,TGCGCCAGCAGCCAAGTTTCTCCTGGGGATTATGGCTACACCTTC,CASSQVSPGDYGYTF
.,TRBJ1-6,14,TRBV7-2,.,TGTGCCAGCAGCTTTGGACATACTAATTCACCCCTCCACTTT,CASSFGHTNSPLHF
.,TRBJ2-5,16,TRBV5-4,TRBD2,TGTGCCAGCAGCTTGGCCGGAGGACTAGGTCTGGAGACCCAGTACTTC,CASSLAGGLGLETQYF
.,TRBJ2-5,13,TRBV13,TRBD2,TGTGCCAGCAGCTTAAGGCTAGCGGGGACCCAGTACTTC,CASSLRLAGTQYF
.,TRBJ2-7,13,TRBV19,TRBD1,TGTGCCAGTTCACAGGGGGCGGGCTACGAGCAGTACTTC,CASSQGAGYEQYF
.,TRBJ1-2,13,TRBV20-1,.,TGCAGTGCTAGACCAACAGGGAACTATGGCTACACCTTC,CSARPTGNYGYTF
.,TRBJ2-7,15,TRBV2,TRBD1,TGTGCCAGCAGTTGGGAGCAGGGGGCCTCCTACGAGCAGTACTTC,CASSWEQGASYEQYF
.,TRBJ2-3,16,TRBV20-1,.,TGCAGTGCTAGAGGTACAGCCGCCCCTAGCACAGATACGCAGTATTTT,CSARGTAAPSTDTQYF
.,TRBJ2-7,16,TRBV5-1,.,TGCGCCAGCAGCTTGGGACAGGACCGGACCTATTACGAGCAGTACTTC,CASSLGQDRTYYEQYF
once,TRBJ2-1,12,TRBV7-2,.,TGTGCCAGCAGTCACACACACGTTGAGCAGTTCTTC,CASSHTHVEQFF
.,TRBJ1-5,15,TRBV2,.,TGTGCCAGCAGTGAGCGGGTATACAGCAATCAGCCCCAGCATTTT,CASSERVYSNQPQHF
.,TRBJ2-3,14,TRBV11-2,.,TGTGCCAGCAGCTTGGGGCCGGCCGCAGATACGCAGTATTTT,CASSLGPAADTQYF
.,TRBJ1-2,16,TRBV18,.,TGTGCCAGCTCACCTCTACAGGACCCAGGAGGAAAGGGCTACACCTTC,CASSPLQDPGGKGYTF
.,TRBJ2-5,12,TRBV29-1,.,TGCAGCGCTACCAGGACTGAAGAGACCCAGTACTTC,CSATRTEETQYF
.,TRBJ1-1,14,TRBV12-3/TRBV12-4,.,TGTGCCAGCAGTTTTGGTACAACGAACACTGAAGCTTTCTTT,CASSFGTTNTEAFF
.,TRBJ2-7,14,TRBV7-2,TRBD1,TGTGCCAGCAGCCCCGGGACAGGATGGAGCGAGCAGTACTTC,CASSPGTGWSEQYF
.,TRBJ1-2,17,TRBV6-5,.,TGTGCCAGCAGTTACTCGGCCCACAGGGCAACTAACTATGGCTACACCTTC,CASSYSAHRATNYGYTF
.,TRBJ2-3,13,TRBV9,.,TGTGCCAGCAGCGAGGGGGGACCAGATACGCAGTATTTT,CASSEGGPDTQYF
.,TRBJ1-5,15,TRBV7-2,.,TGTGCCAGCAGCTTAGGCAGAGTCGGCAATCAGCCCCAGCATTTT,CASSLGRVGNQPQHF
.,TRBJ1-1,13,TRBV5-1,.,TGCGCCAGCACTGGGACGCCGAACACTGAAGCTTTCTTT,CASTGTPNTEAFF